The 19 T cell receptor beta chains presented below share a single source sample, sequenced in a study of cytomegalovirus exposure and HLA in healthy donors. Use of 60 Vbeta and 13 Jbeta primers characterized the PCR. Assay: immunoSEQ multiplex PCR; the TCRdb copy retains only in-frame clones and omits some. The sample has around 110,000 clones, roughly 80% seen once. Sequencing was performed on PBMCs. These receptors were obtained from a man aged 25 to 40 in good health and CMV-seropositive.

The chain is built from TRBV15 and TRBJ1-5, with D tentatively TRBD1 (5 bases). CDR1 LNHNV and CDR2 YYDKDF come from the germline V gene (reference sequence). Trimming left V 2 bases short and J 6 bases short, with 11 bases between. This CDR3 has 14 amino acids. CDR3 protein: CATSRQRGTQPQHF. CDR3 nucleotides: TGTGCCACCAGCAGACAAAGGGGAACTCAGCCCCAGCATTTT.

This chain connects TRBV5-1 to TRBJ1-4, with 7 bases identical to TRBD1. The CDR3 length is 22 residues. In germline, CDR1 is SGHRS, CDR2 YFSETQ. The V segment lost 4 bases and the J segment 0 bases; nucleotides outside the gene matches: 24. The CDR3 loop reads CASSPTGDRGSWSSATNEKLFF. In DNA form, the CDR3 reads TGCGCCAGCAGCCCCACCGGGGACAGAGGATCGTGGTCCTCCGCAACTAATGAAAAACTGTTTTTT.

The rearrangement uses TRBV7-9 and TRBJ2-1; 10 bases align to TRBD1. J was trimmed by 8 bases and V by 5 bases; bases with no gene match: 9. This CDR3 has 15 residues. The germline V gene encodes CDR1 SEHNR and CDR2 FQNEAQ (reference sequence). The CDR3 DNA is TGTGCCAGCAGCAAACAGACAGGGGGCGGCGATGAGCAGTTCTTC. Translation: CASSKQTGGGDEQFF.

This chain connects TRBV11-3 to TRBJ2-3; 10 nucleotides match TRBD2. The trim removed 3 bases at V and 2 bases at J, leaving 8 bases unmatched. The CDR3 is 17 residues long. The V gene's germline CDR1 is SGHNT and CDR2 YENEEA. CDR3 sequence: CASSFRAGGSFTDTQYF. The CDR3 DNA reads as TGTGCCAGCAGCTTTCGAGCGGGAGGGTCCTTCACAGATACGCAGTATTTT.

There are a few counts of this clone. The genes are TRBV5-8 and TRBJ1-2; 7 positions match TRBD1. The germline V gene has CDR1 SGHTS and CDR2 YDEGEE. The V gene end was trimmed by 3 bases and the J gene end by 5 bases; junction bases not matched to a gene: 4. The CDR3 length is 13 residues. This chain's CDR3 is CASSSGQVYGYTF. The CDR3 DNA is TGTGCCAGCAGCTCTGGACAGGTTTATGGCTACACCTTC.

V usage is TRBV5-4 and J usage is TRBJ1-1; TRBD1 might be the D (6 bases). CDR1 SGHNT and CDR2 YYREEE come from the germline V gene (reference sequence). The V gene lost 3 bases and the J gene lost 5 bases, with 14 bases spanning the gap. This CDR3 is built from 14 residues. This CDR3 is CASSSGQSRTEAFF. The CDR3 nucleotides are TGTGCCAGCAGCTCTGGACAGAGTCGAACTGAAGCTTTCTTT.

The chain has TRBV9 and TRBJ1-4; 9 nucleotides agree with TRBD1. V was pared by 4 bases and J by 8 bases, with 6 bases of the junction left unmatched. The germline gives CDR1 SGDLS, CDR2 YYNGEE. The CDR3 runs to 14 residues. The CDR3 here is CASSPRTGEEKLFF. The CDR3 nucleotides read TGTGCCAGCAGCCCTCGGACAGGGGAAGAAAAACTGTTTTTT.

The V and J genes are TRBV6-1 and TRBJ2-7; 12 bases line up with TRBD2. The germline V gene encodes CDR1 MNHNS and CDR2 SASEGT. The J segment lost 6 bases and the V segment lost 7 bases, leaving 7 bases of the junction unmatched. This CDR3 region has 14 residues. CDR3 loop: CASTPTSGRSEQYV. DNA for the CDR3: TGTGCCAGCACGCCGACTAGCGGGAGATCCGAGCAGTACGTC.

The chain is built from TRBV7-3 and TRBJ2-3, with D uncertain. V gave up 4 bases and J gave up 3 bases, with 2 bases separating them. The CDR3 runs to 11 residues. Germline lookup yields CDR1 SGHTA and CDR2 FQGTGA. The DNA of the CDR3 is TGTGCCAGCAGCTCAACAGATACGCAGTATTTT. It codes for CASSSTDTQYF.

CDR3 region: CASSFQAGLGSPLHF. The CDR3, as DNA: TGTGCCAGCAGTTTCCAGGCAGGACTAGGATCACCCCTCCACTTT. This chain joins TRBV6-5 and TRBJ1-6; D gene ambiguous. The ends were cut back, 4 bases at V and 10 bases at J, with 17 bases in the middle. CDR1 is MNHEY, CDR2 SVGAGI, per germline. The CDR3 has 15 amino acids.

The gene calls are TRBV11-2 and TRBJ2-3; the match to TRBD2 covers 7 bases. The CDR3 is made up of 15 amino acids. Germline-derived CDR1 and CDR2 are SGHAT and FQNNGV. With 5 bases clipped from V and 2 bases from J, the junction kept 7 bases outside the gene matches. In DNA, the CDR3 is TGTGCCAGCAGCAACCCCGGGACTAACACAGATACGCAGTATTTT. Amino acid sequence: CASSNPGTNTDTQYF.

This chain connects TRBV2 to TRBJ1-1; the D gene is possibly TRBD1 (6 bases). There are 13 residues in the CDR3. Germline CDR1 SNHLY, CDR2 FYNNEI. Trimming stripped 5 bases from V and 5 bases from J, with 12 bases between. DNA of the CDR3: TGTGCCAGCAGTTACAGGGAAGGGACTGAAGCTTTCTTT. As protein: CASSYREGTEAFF.

The V and J genes are TRBV6-1 and TRBJ1-5; D possibly corresponds to TRBD1 (6 bases). Trimming removed 2 bases from V and 4 bases from J, with 18 bases in between. CDR3 length: 17 residues. From germline, CDR1 is MNHNS and CDR2 SASEGT. As DNA, the CDR3 is TGTGCCAGCAGTGAAATTGGGGGCGATTTTGCGAATCAGCCCCAGCATTTT. It is translated as CASSEIGGDFANQPQHF.

This clone showed up just a few times. One end of the junction varies from germline; a read error may be responsible. The J gene is TRBJ1-2, the V gene TRBV5-1; TRBD1 matches 9 bases. The germline gives CDR1 SGHRS, CDR2 YFSETQ. The CDR3 consists of 15 residues. The CDR3, as DNA: TGTGCCAGCAGCTTGAGGGGACAGGGCAACTATGGCTACACCTTC. It specifies CASSLRGQGNYGYTF. The full variable domain, in which reference TRBV5-1 and TRBJ1-2 provide the parts outside the CDR3, is KAGVTQTPRYLIKTRGQQVTLSCSPISGHRSVSWYQQTPGQGLQFLFEYFSETQRNKGNFPGRFSGRQFSNSRSEMNVSTLELGDSALYLCASSLRGQGNYGYTFGSGTRLTVV.

The gene calls are TRBV27 and TRBJ1-1; D not certain. Per germline, CDR1 MNHEY and CDR2 SMNVEV (reference sequence). The CDR3 is made up of 15 amino acids. Deletions cut 3 bases from V and 0 bases from J, with 11 bases between. DNA for the CDR3: TGTGCCAGCAGTTTTACAGAAACCATGAACACTGAAGCTTTCTTT. Residues: CASSFTETMNTEAFF.

Of note for this clone: Distinct nucleotide sequences in the sample also encode this CDR3. V usage is TRBV27 and J usage is TRBJ2-2; TRBD2 agrees at 7 bases. This CDR3 contains 13 residues. V trimming: 3 bases; J trimming: 6 bases; junction bases outside the gene matches: 1. CDR1 is MNHEY, CDR2 SMNVEV, per germline (reference sequence). CDR3 bases: TGTGCCAGCAGTTTTACTAGCGCCGGGGAGCTGTTTTTT. This encodes CASSFTSAGELFF.

The genes are TRBV2 and TRBJ1-1, with 8 bases matching TRBD1. Germline V lookup: CDR1 SNHLY, CDR2 FYNNEI. V lost 7 bases to trimming and J lost 0 bases; unmatched junction nucleotides: 1. The CDR3 consists of 13 residues. The CDR3 DNA reads TGTGCCAGCAACAGGGGGGTGAACACTGAAGCTTTCTTT. This encodes CASNRGVNTEAFF.

The chain links TRBV9 to TRBJ2-1; 11 nucleotides align to TRBD2. V was pared by 3 bases and J by 4 bases, with 18 bases of the junction left unmatched. There are 20 residues in the CDR3. The germline V gene has CDR1 SGDLS and CDR2 YYNGEE. CDR3 amino acids: CASSAPTSGAGRNSYNEQFF. CDR3 sequence (DNA): TGTGCCAGCAGCGCCCCGACTAGCGGGGCTGGAAGGAATTCGTACAATGAGCAGTTCTTC.

This clone has a handful of counts. This sequence joins TRBV1 and TRBJ2-3; the table's TRBD2 call for D was not verified on the DNA. TRBV1 is described as a pseudogene. The CDR3 contains 16 residues. The CDR3 DNA sequence: TGCACCAGCAGCCAAGATCGCAGACTACGCACAGATACGCAGTATTTT. The encoded protein is CTSSQDRRLRTDTQYF.